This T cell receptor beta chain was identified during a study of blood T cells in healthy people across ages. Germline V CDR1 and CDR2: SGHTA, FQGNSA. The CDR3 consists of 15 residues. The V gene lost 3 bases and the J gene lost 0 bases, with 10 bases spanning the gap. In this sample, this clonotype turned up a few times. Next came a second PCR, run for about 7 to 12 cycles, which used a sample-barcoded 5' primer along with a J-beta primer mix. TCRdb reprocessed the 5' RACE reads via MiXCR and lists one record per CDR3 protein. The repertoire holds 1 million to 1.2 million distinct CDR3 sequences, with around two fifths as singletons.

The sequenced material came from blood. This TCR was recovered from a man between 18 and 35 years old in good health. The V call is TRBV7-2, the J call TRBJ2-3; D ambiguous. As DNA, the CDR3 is TGTGCCAGCAGCTTGTTTGGAACAAGCACAGATACGCAGTATTTT. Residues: CASSLFGTSTDTQYF.